This T cell receptor (beta chain) is from a study of T cell responses to AZD1222 COVID-19 vaccine. The CDR3 loop spans 15 amino acids. The V gene's germline CDR1 is SGHKS and CDR2 YYEKEE (reference sequence). V was clipped by 4 bases and J by 2 bases, with 16 bases between them. Data came from immunoSEQ multiplex PCR; TCRdb stores just in-frame clones and leaves some out. The sample yields around 100,000 clones, 80% to 95% seen once. V gene TRBV5-5 combines with J gene TRBJ2-7; TRBD1 is a possible D gene (6 bases). This receptor was taken from an adult in good health. This specimen was peripheral blood, taken on day 0 of AZD1222 vaccination. The CDR3 DNA reads as TGTGCCAGCAGCCCGATTGGAGGACAGACCTACGAGCAGTACTTC. It translates to CASSPIGGQTYEQYF. Variable domain in full (rest from reference TRBV5-5 and TRBJ2-7): DAGVTQSPTHLIKTRGQQVTLRCSPISGHKSVSWYQQVLGQGPQFIFQYYEKEERGRGNFPDRFSARQFPNYSSELNVNALLLGDSALYLCASSPIGGQTYEQYFGPGTRLTVT.